This is a list of T cell receptor beta chains from one sample in a study of long-term antiretroviral therapy in people with HIV. The method was immunoSEQ multiplex PCR; TCRdb's version includes in-frame clones alone and lacks a portion of them. The sample holds about 25,000 clones, 65% to 85% seen once. Sequenced here: unsorted PBMCs, sampled 4.1 to 4.5 years after starting antiretroviral therapy. Receptors were obtained from a man aged 25-40 years with HIV. Each CDR3 is given with its conserved first and last residue. A D gene is named only where the DNA matches it firmly. Not every row has a clone size; where given, it reads once, few, many or a size class.

clone_size j_call d_call v_call cdr3_aa
- TRBJ2-7 TRBD2 TRBV2 CASSGSGHEQYF
- TRBJ2-2 - TRBV6-1 CASSELRRSGELFF
- TRBJ1-1 TRBD1 TRBV9 CASSSYRGREAFF
- TRBJ2-3 - TRBV6-4 CASSDEPGGTDTQYF
- TRBJ2-1 TRBD1 TRBV6-5 CASSYRDRGHNEQFF
- TRBJ1-2 - TRBV19 CASSQGLDYGYTF
- TRBJ2-6 TRBD2 TRBV7-4 CASTFRASGGSGANVLTF
- TRBJ2-7 - TRBV7-6 CASSLSPGSYEQYF
- TRBJ2-7 - TRBV6-5 CASSYTQGYEQYF
- TRBJ2-7 - TRBV5-1 CASSLVSGPYYEQYF
- TRBJ2-7 - TRBV19 CASSIAVSRDSYSYEQYF
once TRBJ2-5 - TRBV12-5 CASGLVISKTAETQYF
- TRBJ2-1 - TRBV7-7 CASSESSYNEQFF
- TRBJ2-1 - TRBV2 CASSADRNEQFF
few TRBJ2-3 TRBD2 TRBV4-2 CASSQDGLAADTQYF
- TRBJ1-2 - TRBV5-6 CASKEGGFRGYTF
- TRBJ2-7 - TRBV11-2 CASRFGGSEQYF
- TRBJ2-5 - TRBV6-5 CASRQQEQETQYF
- TRBJ2-7 - TRBV5-1 CASSAGTPDNEQYF
- TRBJ2-7 - TRBV7-9 CASSRDTYSYEQYF
few TRBJ1-5 - TRBV6-6 CASSYPVPAGQPQHF
- TRBJ1-5 TRBD1 TRBV12-5 CASARTGGNQPQHF
once TRBJ1-2 - TRBV6-1 CASSEMTGRIYYGYTF
- TRBJ1-1 - TRBV30 CAWMTGFGSNTEAFF
- TRBJ2-3 TRBD1 TRBV7-2 CASSFAGGQYF
- TRBJ2-3 - TRBV5-1 CASSTGTAKSTDTQYF
- TRBJ2-1 TRBD2 TRBV28 CAILPRLAGESDEQFF
- TRBJ1-5 - TRBV19 CASSIVEGHQPQHF
- TRBJ2-7 - TRBV5-1 CASSFEGPTTYEQYF
- TRBJ1-3 - TRBV19 CASRPAGEGTRNTIYF
- TRBJ1-2 - TRBV7-3 CASSPSAPAYGYTF
- TRBJ1-2 TRBD1 TRBV5-5 CASSGYRDRAYGYTF
- TRBJ2-7 - TRBV11-2 CASSFRLEAYEQYF
once TRBJ2-1 TRBD1 TRBV19 CASSPTRGTYNEQFF
- TRBJ2-5 - TRBV7-2 CASSQNPVQETQYF
- TRBJ2-7 - TRBV2 CASKFVKGGPYEQYF
- TRBJ1-4 - TRBV10-2 CASSEVNEKLFF
- TRBJ2-5 TRBD2 TRBV7-9 CASSYGGGHETQYF
once TRBJ2-7 TRBD2 TRBV7-8 CASSLGGRRDEQYF
- TRBJ2-1 TRBD2 TRBV5-1 CASSFSGRDNNEQFF
- TRBJ1-2 - TRBV7-9 CAITGRYGYTF
few TRBJ1-2 - TRBV13 CASSATGQYYGYTF
- TRBJ1-2 - TRBV28 CASSNPRVYGYTF
- TRBJ2-1 - TRBV5-1 CASSSEFNEQFF
- TRBJ2-7 TRBD2 TRBV27 CASAGGAHYEQYF
- TRBJ2-1 TRBD2 TRBV10-3 CAIGGATSVRSYNEQFF
- TRBJ1-2 TRBD1 TRBV18 CASSPPTGGYGYTF
- TRBJ2-7 - TRBV7-6 CASSLGGEGEQYF
- TRBJ2-2 - TRBV9 CASSQGGGELFF
- TRBJ2-5 - TRBV11-2 CASSLVTRGVLEGETQYF
- TRBJ2-2 - TRBV7-3 CASSPGLLTGELFF
- TRBJ2-3 - TRBV28 CASSFLGHTGPDTQYF
- TRBJ2-1 - TRBV7-3 CASGQGSDEQFF
- TRBJ2-5 - TRBV27 CASSSSGFQETQYF
once TRBJ2-1 TRBD2 TRBV18 CASSPPGGGQNEQFF
- TRBJ2-2 TRBD1 TRBV14 CASRPEALTGGARGTGELFF
- TRBJ2-3 - TRBV18 CASSTTSTDTQYF
- TRBJ1-5 - TRBV5-4 CASSLGGQKSNQPQHF
- TRBJ1-1 - TRBV27 CASSYNDEAFF
- TRBJ2-7 TRBD1 TRBV4-2 CASSQALGTVEQYF